This T cell receptor beta chain was identified during a study of cytomegalovirus exposure and HLA in healthy donors. Vbeta (60) and Jbeta (13) primers were used in the PCR. Sequencing used immunoSEQ multiplex PCR; TCRdb keeps in-frame clones, though not all of them. The sample lists under 200,000 clones; 80% to 85% were seen once. The CDR3 sequence is 13 residues long. V lost 6 bases and J lost 1, with 8 bases in between. Per the germline V gene, CDR1 is WNHNN and CDR2 is SYGVQD (reference sequence). The source material was PBMCs. V gene TRBV10-1 combines with J gene TRBJ2-3, with unresolved D. This clonotype originated in a boy younger than 10 in good health and CMV-seronegative. The CDR3 is CASSPSGTDTQYF. The CDR3 coding sequence is TGCGCCAGCAGCCCTTCGGGCACAGATACGCAGTATTTT.